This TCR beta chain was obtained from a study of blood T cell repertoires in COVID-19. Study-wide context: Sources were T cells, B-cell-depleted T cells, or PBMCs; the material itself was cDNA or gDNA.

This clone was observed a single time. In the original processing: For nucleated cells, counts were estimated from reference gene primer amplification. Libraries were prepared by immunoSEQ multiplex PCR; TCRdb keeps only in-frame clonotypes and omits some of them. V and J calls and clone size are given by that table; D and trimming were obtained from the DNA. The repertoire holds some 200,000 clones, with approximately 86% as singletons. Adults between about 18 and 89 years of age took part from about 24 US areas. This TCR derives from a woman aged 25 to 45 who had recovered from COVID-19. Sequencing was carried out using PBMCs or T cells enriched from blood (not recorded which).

The CDR3 DNA sequence: TGTGCCAGCTCACCATTAACTAGCGGGGCTTACGAGCAGTACTTC. It translates to CASSPLTSGAYEQYF. The J gene is TRBJ2-7, the V gene TRBV18, with 10 bases lining up with TRBD2. Germline assignment: CDR1 KGHSH and CDR2 LQKENI. J lost 4 bases, V lost 2 bases, and 5 bases had no gene match. The CDR3 loop spans 15 amino acids.